These 14 T cell receptor beta chains share one sample of origin, sequenced in a study of blood T cells in healthy people across ages. PCR was performed a second time for roughly 7 to 12 cycles using a sample-barcoded 5' primer and a J-beta primer mix. TCRdb re-called the 5' RACE reads through MiXCR, storing one row per CDR3 protein. The sample consists of hundreds of thousands of distinct CDR3 sequences, 45% to 70% of them appearing once. Material: blood. All receptors derive from a man between 40 and 49 years old in good health.

This chain uses TRBV27 with TRBJ2-3; 7 nucleotides agree with TRBD1. The germline CDR1 and CDR2 sequences are MNHEY and SMNVEV (reference sequence). CDR3 length: 15 amino acids. V was pared by 4 bases and J by 4 bases, with 8 bases of the junction left unmatched. The CDR3 protein is CASSYLGQAADTQYF. The CDR3 coding sequence is TGTGCCAGCAGTTACCTCGGACAGGCGGCAGATACGCAGTATTTT.

V usage is TRBV4-2 and J usage is TRBJ2-7; TRBD2 agrees at 11 bases. J was trimmed by 2 bases and V by 1 base; bases with no gene match: 1. Germline CDR1 and CDR2: LGHNA and YNFKEQ. The CDR3 has 15 residues. Here the CDR3 reads CASSQVAGGAYEQYF. In nucleotides, the CDR3 is TGTGCCAGCAGCCAAGTAGCGGGAGGGGCCTACGAGCAGTACTTC.

V and J are TRBV27 and TRBJ2-4; D may be TRBD1 or TRBD2 (5 bases each). CDR1 is MNHEY, CDR2 SMNVEV, per germline (reference sequence). This CDR3 comprises 15 residues. V lost 5 bases, J lost 6 bases, and 17 bases lay in between. The CDR3: CASSPTRDPRNIQYF. CDR3 coding DNA: TGTGCCAGCAGTCCAACCCGGGACCCTAGAAACATTCAGTACTTC.

This chain connects TRBV10-3 to TRBJ2-1; 7 bases align to TRBD2. This CDR3 has 15 amino acids. CDR1 and CDR2 from the germline V gene are ENHRY and SYGVKD. V dropped 6 bases and J dropped 2; count of bases not matched to a gene: 7. The CDR3 protein is CAIRASGTTYNEQFF. As DNA, the CDR3 is TGTGCCATCAGGGCTTCCGGGACTACCTACAATGAGCAGTTCTTC.

The J gene is TRBJ1-2, the V gene TRBV2, with a weak D call TRBD1 (6 bases). This CDR3 has 14 amino acids. Germline V gene data show CDR1 as SNHLY and CDR2 as FYNNEI. V lost 5 bases and J lost 5, with 15 bases in between. The CDR3 is CASSNRRTAYGYTF. The DNA of the CDR3 is TGTGCCAGCAGTAACCGTCGGACAGCATATGGCTACACCTTC.

This chain connects TRBV21-1 to TRBJ2-7; the D call in the table, TRBD2, was not verified against the DNA. TRBV21-1 is labeled a pseudogene. The CDR3 loop spans 16 amino acids. The CDR3 DNA follows: TGTGCCAGCAGCAAAGCGCTGAGCGGGGCCTCCTACGAGCAGTACTTC. Amino acid sequence: CASSKALSGASYEQYF.

This chain joins TRBV3-1 and TRBJ2-5; TRBD1 might be the D (5 bases). Germline CDR1 is LGHDT and CDR2 is YNNKEL (reference sequence). Deletions cut 1 base from V and 5 bases from J, with 17 bases between. The CDR3 has 16 amino acids. The CDR3 DNA follows: TGTGCCAGCAGCCAAGTTAGGGGCATCGGCGTGGAGACCCAGTACTTC. Translating gives CASSQVRGIGVETQYF.

The V gene is TRBV29-1, the J gene TRBJ2-3; D remains unclear. The germline V gene has CDR1 SQVTM and CDR2 ANQGSEA. This CDR3 is 17 amino acids long. Trimming removed 0 bases from V and 1 base from J, with 17 bases in between. The CDR3 here is CSVEDLVGRSGTDTQYF. CDR3 DNA: TGCAGCGTTGAAGATCTGGTGGGTCGTTCTGGCACAGATACGCAGTATTTT.

This clonotype was detected a few times. This chain joins TRBV9 and TRBJ1-2; 8 bases align to TRBD1. Germline-derived CDR1 and CDR2 are SGDLS and YYNGEE. The V and J ends lost 0 bases and 6 bases, in that order; junction bases with no gene match: 7. The CDR3 has 15 residues. The CDR3 protein is CASSVAVQGAHGYTF. The DNA of the CDR3 is TGTGCCAGCAGCGTAGCAGTTCAGGGGGCGCATGGCTACACCTTC.

The rearrangement links TRBV11-2 to TRBJ2-7, with D possibly TRBD1 on 5 matching bases. The CDR3 spans 16 residues. Germline CDR1 reads SGHAT; CDR2 reads FQNNGV. V was clipped by 3 bases and J by 2 bases, with 17 bases between them. CDR3 sequence: CASSFNRGSHPYEQYF. In DNA form, the CDR3 reads TGTGCCAGCAGCTTCAATAGGGGTAGCCATCCCTACGAGCAGTACTTC.

The chain has TRBV7-9 and TRBJ2-3, with 8 bases that match TRBD2. Germline lookup yields CDR1 SEHNR and CDR2 FQNEAQ (reference sequence). The CDR3 sequence is 12 residues long. The CDR3 here is CVAGGRGDTQYF. The CDR3 bases are TGTGTCGCGGGGGGCAGAGGAGATACGCAGTATTTT.

This clonotype was seen at least ten times. This chain joins TRBV20-1 and TRBJ2-5, with a tentative D call TRBD2 (6 bases). Germline values: CDR1 DFQATT, CDR2 SNEGSKA (reference sequence). The V and J ends lost 5 bases and 4 bases respectively, with 14 bases between them. The CDR3 covers 13 residues. The CDR3 spells CSAQIMGGETQYF. As DNA, the CDR3 is TGCAGTGCTCAAATTATGGGGGGAGAGACCCAGTACTTC.

This clonotype was counted only a few times. The chain is built from TRBV27 and TRBJ2-7, with D uncertain. The CDR3 is made up of 14 amino acids. The germline CDR1 and CDR2 sequences are MNHEY and SMNVEV (reference sequence). The ends were cut back, 3 bases at V and 4 bases at J, with 13 bases in the middle. The CDR3, as DNA: TGTGCCAGCAGTTTTATTGGGTCCGAATACGAGCAGTACTTC. Its translation is CASSFIGSEYEQYF.

This clonotype was seen just once. The rearrangement uses TRBV9 and TRBJ2-1; a possible D gene is TRBD1 (5 bases). In germline, CDR1 is SGDLS, CDR2 YYNGEE. Trimming left V 3 bases short and J 9 bases short, with 19 bases between. The CDR3 length is 15 residues. CDR3 amino acids: CASSEGSILDGEQFF. CDR3 nucleotides: TGTGCCAGCAGCGAGGGGTCTATACTCGATGGTGAGCAGTTCTTC.